The clone carrying this TCR beta chain was counted many times. As yet, its antigen is unknown. This entry is derived from a study of blood T cells in healthy people across ages. Whole-study findings and limits: Diversity was estimated from one million T cells, and these estimates were considered underestimates.

PCR was performed a second time for about 7 to 12 cycles using a sample-barcoded 5' primer and a J-beta primer mix. Each cDNA molecule received a tag from a template-switch adaptor that had 12 random nucleotides. TCRdb recomputed calls from the 5' RACE reads with MiXCR, one row per CDR3 protein. This sample has around 1,700,000 distinct CDR3 sequences, with 28% found just once. Trimming cost V 0 bases and J 3 bases, with 7 bases left between them. The CDR3 runs 14 residues. CDR1 and CDR2 from the germline V gene are MGHRA and YSYEKL. Peripheral blood, 9.5 to 10 milliliters per donor, was collected. Isolating PBMCs gave at least 7 million of these cells per sample.

The rearrangement uses TRBV4-1 and TRBJ2-3; D is ambiguous. The sequence was obtained from a woman in her 30s in good health. The sequencing sample was made of blood. The CDR3 loop is CASSQDPATDTQYF. CDR3 coding DNA: TGCGCCAGCAGCCAAGATCCAGCAACAGATACGCAGTATTTT.